This T cell receptor beta chain was recorded in a study of blood T cell repertoires in COVID-19. Background on the study: Sites in the United States, Italy and Spain provided acute and convalescent COVID-19 samples. Sources were T cells, B-cell-depleted T cells, or PBMCs; the material itself was cDNA or gDNA.

Per the original methods: Amplifying reference gene primers gave estimates of nucleated cell counts. Some clones are missing from TCRdb's copy, which holds only in-frame ones; the method was immunoSEQ multiplex PCR. V and J calls plus clone size are reproduced from that table; the DNA served to infer D and trimming. Of under 85,000 clones in the sample, around 80% were seen once. This clone was recorded a few times. V lost 0 bases and J lost 2, with 8 bases in between. The V gene's germline CDR1 is LGHDT and CDR2 YNNKEL (reference sequence). The CDR3 is 14 amino acids. Sample: peripheral blood. The receptor comes from a man of 80 years or more with acute or convalescent COVID-19. The gene calls are TRBV3-1 (or the pseudogene TRBV3-2) and TRBJ2-7; D remains ambiguous. DNA for the CDR3: TGTGCCAGCAGCCAAGACCCGGTCACCTACGAGCAGTACTTC. It translates to CASSQDPVTYEQYF.